This is a list of T cell receptor beta chains from one sample in a study of T cells after yellow fever vaccination. TCRdb called the 5' RACE reads again in MiXCR, with one record for every CDR3 protein. The sample holds about 320,000 distinct CDR3 sequences, 3.5% to 4.5% seen once. The material sequenced was PBMCs, taken 15 days after the yellow fever booster vaccination. Receptor source: a man between 18 and 35 years old who received the YFV17D yellow fever vaccine. CDR3s include the opening cysteine and the closing phenylalanine or tryptophan. Each record gives: D gene, V gene, J gene, clone size, CDR3 protein, CDR3 DNA. The D gene is left open where the match is weak. The size field is filled for only some rows; it gives once, few, many or a size class.

d_gene: TRBD1; v_gene: TRBV7-2; j_gene: TRBJ2-7; abundance: many; CDR3aa: CASSFDRGQYEQYF; CDR3nt: TGTGCCAGCAGCTTCGACAGGGGGCAGTACGAGCAGTACTTC
d_gene: TRBD1; v_gene: TRBV24-1; j_gene: TRBJ2-3; abundance: few; CDR3aa: CATSDGRLDRGPDTQYF; CDR3nt: TGTGCCACCAGTGATGGGCGACTCGACAGGGGTCCAGATACGCAGTATTTT
d_gene: TRBD1; v_gene: TRBV6-1; j_gene: TRBJ2-5; abundance: many; CDR3aa: CASSRDRDQETQYF; CDR3nt: TGTGCCAGCAGCCGGGACAGGGACCAAGAGACCCAGTACTTC
d_gene: NA; v_gene: TRBV7-2; j_gene: TRBJ2-1; abundance: many; CDR3aa: CASSLGWGRTYNEQFF; CDR3nt: TGTGCCAGCAGCTTAGGGTGGGGGCGCACCTACAATGAGCAGTTCTTC
d_gene: TRBD2; v_gene: TRBV6-2/TRBV6-3; j_gene: TRBJ2-3; abundance: many; CDR3aa: CASRELAGKTTDTQYF; CDR3nt: TGTGCCAGCAGGGAACTAGCGGGAAAAACCACAGATACGCAGTATTTT
d_gene: NA; v_gene: TRBV4-1; j_gene: TRBJ2-5; abundance: NA; CDR3aa: CASSPGPDETQYF; CDR3nt: TGCGCCAGCAGCCCCGGCCCGGATGAGACCCAGTACTTC
d_gene: TRBD1; v_gene: TRBV19; j_gene: TRBJ2-5; abundance: few; CDR3aa: CASTPGTAIGETQYF; CDR3nt: TGTGCCAGTACCCCCGGGACAGCCATAGGAGAGACCCAGTACTTC
d_gene: NA; v_gene: TRBV5-1; j_gene: TRBJ2-1; abundance: few; CDR3aa: CASSSDSTGYNEQFF; CDR3nt: TGCGCCAGCAGCTCAGATTCGACAGGATACAATGAGCAGTTCTTC
d_gene: NA; v_gene: TRBV7-6; j_gene: TRBJ2-2; abundance: many; CDR3aa: CASSTTGTRNTGELFF; CDR3nt: TGTGCCAGCAGCACCACAGGGACCCGCAACACCGGGGAGCTGTTTTTT
d_gene: TRBD2; v_gene: TRBV12-3/TRBV12-4; j_gene: TRBJ2-3; abundance: many; CDR3aa: CASSLNFRFVGTSPADTQYF; CDR3nt: TGTGCCAGCAGTTTAAATTTTCGTTTTGTGGGGACTAGCCCCGCAGATACGCAGTATTTT
d_gene: TRBD1; v_gene: TRBV5-1; j_gene: TRBJ2-1; abundance: many; CDR3aa: CASSVRDRGLNEQFF; CDR3nt: TGCGCCAGCAGCGTAAGGGACAGGGGACTCAATGAGCAGTTCTTC
d_gene: NA; v_gene: TRBV20-1; j_gene: TRBJ1-6; abundance: few; CDR3aa: CSASSGQGNSPLHF; CDR3nt: TGCAGTGCTAGTTCGGGTCAGGGGAATTCACCCCTCCACTTT
d_gene: TRBD2; v_gene: TRBV6-6; j_gene: TRBJ2-3; abundance: many; CDR3aa: CASSYIAGVPDTQYF; CDR3nt: TGTGCCAGCAGTTACATAGCGGGGGTCCCAGATACGCAGTATTTT
d_gene: NA; v_gene: TRBV7-2; j_gene: TRBJ2-5; abundance: many; CDR3aa: CASSVHREVQETQYF; CDR3nt: TGTGCCAGCAGCGTCCACAGGGAAGTCCAAGAGACCCAGTACTTC